This T cell receptor beta chain was captured in a study of cytomegalovirus exposure and HLA in healthy donors (TCRdb year 2017). Study-level background: An earlier analysis of under 600 of the donors reported about 250 Gb of sequence data and around 110 million unique TCR beta sequences from 150 million to 200 million T cells. Among 300 to 500 genotyped donors of the cohort, an average of roughly 230,000 unique TCR beta nucleotide sequences was sequenced per donor, of which 15% to 20% were non-productive. Rather than drawing on any new phenotypic data, the later analysis identified candidate immune exposures from TCR beta sequences and the way those sequences occurred across donors. An early release covering 500 to 750 HLA-typed donors comprised approximately 290 gigabases of sequencing data and 85 million to 100 million unique TCR sequences. Because of strong linkage in the cohort, roughly five DR-DQ haplotypes were treated as single units for association and clustering. In addition to the first cohort of hundreds of subjects, a separate validation cohort of 120 different subjects was used. A later analysis re-examined previously published TCR beta repertoires from 600 to 700 donors and added high-resolution HLA genotyping to investigate patterns of TCR occurrence. Of the 300 to 450 genotyped donors, approximately 80% were placed in the genetic ancestry cluster associated with self-reported Caucasian donors. The aim of the study was to test whether cataloging public T cell receptors could identify signatures of past pathogen exposure. The T cell repertoires of 666 subjects were profiled by immunosequencing and related to cytomegalovirus serostatus. All discovery cohort repertoires had been generated on a single sequencing platform. In an earlier analysis of more than 550 of the donors, high-throughput TCR beta sequencing was used to judge whether each TCR beta V gene segment behaved as functional or pseudogenic. Typing coverage varied by locus: roughly 620-630 donors for A, B, C, DRB1 and DQB1; roughly 500 for DQA1; 600 to 610 for DPA1; about 450 for DPB1. Donor age, sex, ethnicity and CMV serostatus were compiled alongside the repertoire data. The study combined high-throughput TCR immunosequencing, statistical association of individual TCRs with disease status, and machine learning to predict cytomegalovirus infection status. Class I and class II HLA loci were covered by the typing at four-digit resolution. In a later genetic analysis, genome-wide SNP genotypes for about 55% of the roughly 670 donors were used, and that subset was treated as a discovery cohort.

In total, over 600 healthy bone marrow donors made up the cohort. At the time of sampling, all cohort members were nominally healthy, though unrecorded immune exposures were likely present. The donor tested CMV seropositive and was one of the 289 seropositive cohort members. Each donor provided a peripheral blood sample, and peripheral blood mononuclear cells were used for TCR beta sequencing. The Qiagen DNeasy Blood Extraction Kit was used to extract genomic DNA from the blood cell samples. Preparation of the library involved the immunoSEQ multiplex PCR assay. For the multiplex PCR, a mixture combining 60 forward primers for TCR Vbeta segments and 13 reverse primers for TCR Jbeta segments was used. The CDR3 region of rearranged TCR beta genes was amplified from genomic DNA with a multiplex PCR assay. The amplified TCR beta libraries were sequenced on the Illumina HiSeq System as 87-base-pair reads. Regarding the original processing steps: Across the 666 repertoires, a later analysis counted 78 million or so unique TCR beta chains, approximately 10 million of which were shared by at least two donors. Raw reads were error-corrected and collapsed into unique sequences with a nearest-neighbor algorithm that merged closely related sequences to remove PCR and sequencing errors. To assign V, D and J gene segments, CDR3 sequences were aligned to IMGT reference sequences. Each retained sequence needed at least a six-nucleotide match to both a V gene segment and a J gene segment. A rearrangement was called productive if the CDR3 had no stop codons and remained in frame with V and J, and every other rearrangement was called non-productive. CDR3 was defined according to IMGT convention as the region running from the second conserved V-encoded cysteine to the conserved J-encoded phenylalanine. The earlier analysis of about 590 of the donors excluded sequences that lacked an unambiguous match to a single V gene segment. In an earlier analysis of 587 of the donors, V segments were called functional above 56.7% productive rearrangements and were called segregating when the between-donor standard deviation exceeded 5%. To diagnose cytomegalovirus status from the catalog of TCR beta chain sequences, a statistical classification framework was built. A later analysis assigned V and J genes by comparing TCR nucleotide sequences with IMGT/GENE-DB human TR gene sequences. In a later analysis, CDR3 sequences and most-parsimonious VDJ recombination scenarios were assigned using the TCRdist pipeline. In a later analysis, each TCR beta chain was defined by its CDR3 amino acid sequence together with its V-gene family, and reads lacking a unique V-gene family were excluded. A later analysis removed nearly 600 highly shared, low-generation-probability nucleotide sequences to deal with suspected cross-contamination and a sequencing artifact. A later analysis calculated a clonal expansion index for each public chain from normalized within-repertoire ranks of inferred template counts. In a later analysis, generation probabilities were computed with a VDJ recombination model fitted to out-of-frame rearrangements, and the resulting probabilities were checked against IGoR. In a later analysis, hypergeometric tests were used to score TCR-TCR, TCR-HLA and TCR-CMV co-occurrence, with a repertoire-size bias correction applied to TCR pairs. To estimate false discovery rates, a later analysis permuted the HLA or CMV assignments 20 times. A later analysis grouped co-occurring TCRs with DBSCAN, adding TCRdist sequence similarity when clustering within HLA-allele-positive subsets. For co-occurrence clustering, repertoires with fewer than 30,000 or more than 120,000 public chains were excluded, along with roughly 5 repertoires with anomalous nucleotide sharing. In its TCRdb copy, this immuneACCESS table keeps in-frame sequences only and misses some clones. Where compared with another copy, unresolved V genes explain less than half of these, and the others have no known cause. That table furnishes V, J and clone size, whereas the DNA furnished D and trimming. Counted in this sample were some 120,000 clones; 60% to 75% of them appeared once. The top ten clones comprise roughly 6.3% of the sample.

About this clone itself: Its antigen is not yet known. No qualities accompany the bases; no much larger clone lies one base away.

Summary of the overall study and its limitations: Some IMGT-functional V segments, including TRBV6-2 and TRBV6-3, could not be distinguished by the 87-base-pair reads and were therefore excluded. In a later analysis, TCR association rates were found to vary across HLA loci, with the most associated TCRs seen for DRB1 alleles and the fewest for HLA-C alleles. A later genetic analysis reported fewer N-insertions in productive TCRs among donors in an Asian-associated ancestry cluster than the roughly 720-donor mean. At a false discovery rate of 0.05, a later analysis linked roughly 17,000 TCR beta sequences to specific HLA alleles. When HLA alleles, especially DR and DQ, strongly co-occurred, attributing TCR associations to individual alleles was difficult. Most TCR sequences were seen in very few donors, while some public TCRs were found in many individuals. Correlated functional status among segregating V segments might be attributable to linkage disequilibrium, but an unknown experimental factor could not be ruled out. Several of the top co-occurrence clusters appeared to be linked to parvovirus B19, influenza, CMV and Epstein-Barr virus, according to a later analysis. In a later analysis, most CMV-associated TCR beta chains were found to appear HLA-restricted, with HLA associations seemingly driven largely by CMV exposure. An association between a missense DCLRE1C variant and V-gene and J-gene trimming of TCR beta chains was found in a later genetic analysis and replicated in an independent cohort. The presence/absence analyses assumed that sequencing depth was roughly uniform across donors, and that assumption may not be true. It was suggested by the authors that the approach could potentially be generalized to other disease states and immunological phenotypes. Immune exposure information for the cohort was limited to CMV serostatus. An earlier analysis of approximately 570 of the donors showed that most TCR beta V segments appeared in productive rearrangements either about 87% or about 30% of the time, which broadly matched IMGT annotations. A further reported finding was that TCR beta sequences accurately predicted the HLA-A and HLA-B alleles for most subjects in the first cohort. The classifier was reported to diagnose cytomegalovirus status with high specificity and sensitivity in both the original cohort and the validation cohort. Because counts were too low, approximately 15 rarely observed V segments, including chromosome 9 orphons, were excluded from the earlier analysis of some 540 of the donors. A cluster of highly shared sequence variants was judged likely to be a technical artifact of the sequencing pipeline. A total of 150 or so TCR beta chains were listed by the study as associated with cytomegalovirus. Compared with equally common non-associated chains, HLA-associated TCR beta chains in a later analysis were more clonally expanded and had lower generation probabilities. Only TCR beta chains were sequenced in this cohort, and the absence of alpha or paired-chain data limited detectable features. A few of the identified cytomegalovirus-associated TCR beta chains were confirmed in vitro to be specific for cytomegalovirus antigens. Because HLA typing was unavailable for some donors at each locus, only the typed subset was used in association tests.

The germline V gene yields SGHAT for CDR1 and FQNNGV for CDR2. Trimming costs V 3 bases and J 1 base, and their ends lie 12 bases apart. There are 15 amino acids in the CDR3, from cysteine to phenylalanine inclusive. The kept DNA is CDR3 alone, 45 bases in frame from the first base. The receptor chain draws on TRBV11-2 and TRBJ1-1; the D gene cannot be resolved reliably. The source material was PBMCs. This receptor was obtained from a woman between 50 and 59 years old in good health and CMV-seropositive. The CDR3 protein: CASSFWWGENTEAFF. The sequence in DNA is TGTGCCAGCAGCTTCTGGTGGGGAGAGAACACTGAAGCTTTCTTT. Joined to the reference TRBV11-2 and TRBJ1-1 proteins, this CDR3 gives the full variable domain: EAGVAQSPRYKIIEKRQSVAFWCNPISGHATLYWYQQILGQGPKLLIQFQNNGVVDDSQLPKDRFSAERLKGVDSTLKIQPAKLEDSAVYLCASSFWWGENTEAFFGQGTRLTVV.